This T cell receptor (beta chain) was retrieved from a study of blood T cells in healthy people across ages. Findings and limits, study-wide: Per million T cells, the diversity of TCR beta decreased roughly linearly as age advanced.

V was clipped by 1 base and J by 5 bases, with 10 bases between them. The V gene's germline CDR1 is SGHRS and CDR2 YFSETQ. The length of the CDR3 is 14 residues. Next came a second PCR, run for about 6 to 12 cycles, which used a sample-barcoded 5' primer along with a J-beta primer mix. Every cDNA molecule carried a tag from a template-switch adaptor bearing 12 random nucleotides. Via MiXCR, TCRdb re-called the 5' RACE reads, giving one row per CDR3 protein. Altogether 1,100,000 or so distinct CDR3 sequences are present, 45% being singletons, with the ten largest covering 15% to 20%. Comment on this clonotype: No antigen is known for it.

The receptor was isolated from a woman aged 60-70 years in good health. Sequencing was done on a sample of blood. The J gene is TRBJ2-1, the V gene TRBV5-1, with D hard to call. The CDR3 spells CASSLSWAHNEQFF. CDR3 sequence (DNA): TGCGCCAGCAGCTTGTCCTGGGCCCACAATGAGCAGTTCTTC.